One T cell receptor (beta chain) is described in this entry. CDR3 length: 13 amino acids. Between the trimmed V and J ends, which lost 4 bases and 6 bases, there was a span of 13 bases. CDR1 is SGHNT, CDR2 YYREEE, per germline (reference sequence). Assay: immunoSEQ multiplex PCR; the TCRdb copy retains only in-frame clones and omits some. The table has 65,000 to 85,000 clones, around nine tenths seen once; the top ten hold around 1.4%. These data come from a study of Tregs in tolerant kidney transplant recipients. Mixed chimerism was transient after nonmyeloablative marrow transplants from related graft donors. Unstimulated regulatory T cells (CD4+CD25+CD127-), CD4+CD25- non-regulatory cells, CD4 and CD8 cells were FACS-sorted from thawed PBMCs.

The sequencing used CD4+ T cells from blood (PBMCs), collected 24 months after the transplant. The receptor was isolated from a human patient who received a combined kidney and bone marrow transplant. Some T cells may be supplied by the graft donor. This chain uses TRBV5-4 with TRBJ1-1; maybe TRBD1 (5 bases). The CDR3 DNA sequence: TGTGCCAGCAGCGGGCAGGGTAGATCTGAAGCTTTCTTT. Its protein product is CASSGQGRSEAFF. The full variable domain, with the rest looked up from reference TRBV5-4 and TRBJ1-1, is ETGVTQSPTHLIKTRGQQVTLRCSSQSGHNTVSWYQQALGQGPQFIFQYYREEENGRGNFPPRFSGLQFPNYSSELNVNALELDDSALYLCASSGQGRSEAFFGQGTRLTVV.